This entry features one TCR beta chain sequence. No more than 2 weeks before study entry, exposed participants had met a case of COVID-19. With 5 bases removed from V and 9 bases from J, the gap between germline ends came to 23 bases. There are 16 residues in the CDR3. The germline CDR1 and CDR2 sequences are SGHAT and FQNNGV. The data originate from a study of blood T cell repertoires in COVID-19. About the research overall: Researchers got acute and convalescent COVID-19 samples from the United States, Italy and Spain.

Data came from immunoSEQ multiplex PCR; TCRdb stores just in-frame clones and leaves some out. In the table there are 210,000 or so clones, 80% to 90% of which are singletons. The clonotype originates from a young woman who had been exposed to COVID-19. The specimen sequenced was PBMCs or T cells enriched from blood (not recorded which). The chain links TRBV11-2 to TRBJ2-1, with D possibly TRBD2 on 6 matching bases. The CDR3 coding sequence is TGTGCCAGCAGCCCCCAGGGTGGTTTGCTCGGGGGTGAGCAGTTCTTC. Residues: CASSPQGGLLGGEQFF. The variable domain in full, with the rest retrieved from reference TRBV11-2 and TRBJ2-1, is EAGVAQSPRYKIIEKRQSVAFWCNPISGHATLYWYQQILGQGPKLLIQFQNNGVVDDSQLPKDRFSAERLKGVDSTLKIQPAKLEDSAVYLCASSPQGGLLGGEQFFGPGTRLTVL.